A single sample is the source of the 21 T cell receptor beta chains below, sequenced in a study of graft-versus-host responses after intestinal transplantation. Generated by immunoSEQ multiplex PCR, the TCRdb table keeps only in-frame clones and is missing some. This sample has roughly 90,000 clones; more than 85% occur once, and the top ten carry around 0.37%. Antigens of these TCRs are unknown. The sequenced sample was unstimulated CD4+ T cells sorted from spleen or lymph node cells, obtained before transplant. All receptors come from a human donor who was the organ donor for an intestinal transplant.

This chain uses TRBV28 with TRBJ2-7; the match to TRBD2 covers 8 bases. The CDR3 length is 14 residues. Germline-derived CDR1 and CDR2 are MDHEN and SYDVKM. J lost 4 bases, V lost 11 bases, and 13 bases had no gene match. The CDR3 DNA is TGTGCCGTTGGGGAGCGGGAGTACCATTACGAGCAGTACTTC. Its protein is CAVGEREYHYEQYF. Using reference TRBV28 and TRBJ2-7 for the parts outside the CDR3, the full variable domain is DVKVTQSSRYLVKRTGEKVFLECVQDMDHENMFWYRQDPGLGLRLIYFSYDVKMKEKGDIPEGYSVSREKKERFSLILESASTNQTSMYLCAVGEREYHYEQYFGPGTRLTVT.

The J gene is TRBJ2-5, the V gene TRBV11-3; TRBD2 agrees at 7 bases. Germline-derived CDR1 and CDR2 are SGHNT and YENEEA. The CDR3 spans 16 residues. The trim removed 2 bases at V and 2 bases at J, leaving 8 bases unmatched. This chain's CDR3 is CASSLSLVGGQETQYF. CDR3 DNA: TGTGCCAGCAGCTTATCTCTAGTGGGGGGGCAAGAGACCCAGTACTTC.

This chain uses TRBV11-2 with TRBJ2-5; 8 bases are shared with TRBD2. Germline V CDR1 and CDR2: SGHAT, FQNNGV. The ends lost 0 bases at V and 0 bases at J; junction bases unmatched: 3. CDR3 length equals 16 residues. The CDR3 spells CASSLDVAGYQETQYF. The CDR3, as DNA: TGTGCCAGCAGCTTAGATGTAGCGGGGTACCAAGAGACCCAGTACTTC.

The rearrangement joins TRBV23-1 to TRBJ1-3; D may be TRBD1 (6 bases). TRBV23-1 carries the ORF label, with uncertain function. The V gene lost 2 bases and the J gene lost 4 bases, with 24 bases spanning the gap. The CDR3 consists of 19 residues. CDR3: CASSQKDSPGIRAGNTIYF. The DNA for the CDR3 is TGCGCCAGCAGTCAAAAGGACAGCCCGGGAATACGGGCAGGAAACACCATATATTTT.

This chain links TRBV7-8 with TRBJ2-5, with TRBD2 identical over 9 bases. V lost 2 bases and J lost 3; bases outside the gene matches: 13. The CDR3 is 18 amino acids. In germline, CDR1 is SGHVS, CDR2 FQNEAQ. The CDR3 protein is CASSLPSQKRGVEETQYF. Here the CDR3 DNA reads TGTGCCAGCAGCTTACCCTCCCAGAAGCGGGGGGTTGAAGAGACCCAGTACTTC.

The V and J genes are TRBV28 and TRBJ1-3, with 9 bases that match TRBD1. The V gene's germline CDR1 is MDHEN and CDR2 SYDVKM. V shed 6 bases, J shed 0 bases, and the junction held 3 bases outside the gene matches. This CDR3 is 15 amino acids long. This chain's CDR3 is CASSSGQGSGNTIYF. CDR3 nucleotides: TGTGCCAGCAGCTCGGGACAGGGCTCTGGAAACACCATATATTTT.

V gene TRBV9 combines with J gene TRBJ2-1; 7 bases map to TRBD2. The germline CDR1 and CDR2 sequences are SGDLS and YYNGEE. V trimming: 1 base; J trimming: 1 base; junction bases outside the gene matches: 14. The CDR3 totals 19 residues. The CDR3 is CASSVSSWAGDSSYNEQFF. Here the CDR3 DNA reads TGTGCCAGCAGCGTAAGCTCCTGGGCGGGAGACTCTTCCTACAATGAGCAGTTCTTC.

The chain links TRBV7-2 to TRBJ2-2; D is unclear. CDR1 is SGHTA, CDR2 FQGNSA, per germline. The CDR3 length is 16 residues. Trimming cost V 3 bases and J 6 bases, with 17 bases left between them. Here the CDR3 DNA reads TGTGCCAGCAGCTTTAGTAGCATGGCGAAAGCCGGGGAGCTGTTTTTT. Translation: CASSFSSMAKAGELFF.

The rearrangement uses TRBV28 and TRBJ2-2; no clear D. The CDR3 extends over 14 amino acids. Germline V gives CDR1 MDHEN, CDR2 SYDVKM. Trimming removed 5 bases at V and 1 base at J, with 8 bases between. The CDR3 protein is CASSTSGNTGELFF. CDR3 sequence (DNA): TGTGCCAGCAGTACCTCGGGGAACACCGGGGAGCTGTTTTTT.

A note on this clone: Different DNA sequences within this sample yield the same CDR3. This chain connects TRBV9 to TRBJ2-1, with 11 bases lining up with TRBD2. Germline trimming cut 2 bases from V and 4 bases from J; bases unmatched to any gene: 2. The germline V gene has CDR1 SGDLS and CDR2 YYNGEE. The CDR3 consists of 15 residues. For the CDR3, the DNA is TGTGCCAGCAGCGTCCGACTAGCGGGGTACAATGAGCAGTTCTTC. It encodes CASSVRLAGYNEQFF.

The V and J genes are TRBV6-6 and TRBJ1-2; 7 bases align to TRBD1. With V trimmed by 6 bases and J by 8 bases, 9 bases remained unmatched. Germline CDR1 reads MNHNY; CDR2 reads SVGAGI (reference sequence). This CDR3 has 13 amino acids. The CDR3 reads CASSPDRVGGYTF. CDR3 DNA: TGTGCCAGCAGCCCCGACAGGGTGGGGGGCTACACCTTC.

The genes are TRBV28 and TRBJ2-7; the match to TRBD1 covers 9 bases. V dropped 2 bases and J dropped 3; count of bases not matched to a gene: 5. Germline values: CDR1 MDHEN, CDR2 SYDVKM. The CDR3 is 15 residues long. The CDR3 here is CASSLSTGGSYEQYF. CDR3 in DNA: TGTGCCAGCAGTTTAAGTACAGGGGGCAGCTACGAGCAGTACTTC.

The chain carries TRBV14 and TRBJ2-3; tentative D call: TRBD2 (5 bases). Trimming removed 4 bases at V and 2 bases at J, with 28 bases between. The CDR3 covers 20 residues. The germline V gene encodes CDR1 SGHDN and CDR2 FVKESK. CDR3: CASSPMRGSRASGTTDTQYF. DNA for the CDR3: TGTGCCAGCAGCCCCATGAGAGGCTCCCGAGCCAGCGGAACCACAGATACGCAGTATTTT.

The chain recombines TRBV2 with TRBJ1-5; possibly TRBD1 for D (5 bases). V lost 5 bases to trimming and J lost 1 base, with 12 bases between them. This CDR3 region has 15 residues. The germline V gene has CDR1 SNHLY and CDR2 FYNNEI. CDR3 region: CASSYPTVSNQPQHF. CDR3 nucleotide sequence: TGTGCCAGCAGTTACCCGACAGTAAGCAATCAGCCCCAGCATTTT.

The J gene is TRBJ2-1, the V gene TRBV5-1, with a tentative D call TRBD1 (7 bases). The CDR3 has 16 amino acids. Trimming removed 0 bases at V and 0 bases at J, with 10 bases between. CDR1 and CDR2 from the germline V gene are SGHRS and YFSETQ. Written as DNA, the CDR3 is TGCGCCAGCAGCTTGGCCCAGGGGGGCTCCTACAATGAGCAGTTCTTC. Protein: CASSLAQGGSYNEQFF.

This clone occurred once. V gene TRBV5-1 combines with J gene TRBJ1-2, with no clear D. In germline, CDR1 is SGHRS, CDR2 YFSETQ. Trimming removed 1 base at V and 0 bases at J, with 7 bases between. The length of the CDR3 is 14 residues. CDR3 in DNA: TGCGCCAGCAGCTTGTCCCCCGCTAACTATGGCTACACCTTC. Translated, it gives CASSLSPANYGYTF.

CDR3 sequence reads: CASSLAGGRSYEQYF. CDR3 DNA sequence: TGTGCCAGCAGCTTAGCGGGGGGTAGGTCCTACGAGCAGTACTTC. The chain has TRBV7-6 and TRBJ2-7; weak D call: TRBD2 (6 bases). V lost 0 bases to trimming and J lost 1 base, with 10 bases between them. CDR1 and CDR2 from the germline V gene are SGHVS and FNYEAQ. The CDR3 is 15 amino acids.

The chain uses TRBV25-1 and TRBJ1-1; D is perhaps TRBD1 (6 bases). The ends were cut back, 1 base at V and 1 base at J, with 7 bases in the middle. This CDR3 contains 14 residues. Germline CDR1 is MGHDK and CDR2 is SYGVNS. CDR3 region: CASSEWGQNTEAFF. As DNA, the CDR3 is TGTGCCAGCAGTGAATGGGGACAGAACACTGAAGCTTTCTTT. Full variable domain (outside the CDR3, taken from reference TRBV25-1 and TRBJ1-1): EADIYQTPRYLVIGTGKKITLECSQTMGHDKMYWYQQDPGMELHLIHYSYGVNSTEKGDLSSESTVSRIRTEHFPLTLESARPSHTSQYLCASSEWGQNTEAFFGQGTRLTVV.

The chain combines TRBV29-1 with TRBJ2-3, with TRBD1 as a possible D gene (6 bases). From germline, CDR1 is SQVTM and CDR2 ANQGSEA. Trimming shortened V by 6 bases and J by 5 bases, and 15 bases separated the two germline ends. The CDR3 contains 13 residues. The CDR3 coding sequence is TGCAGCGTCTCCGGGACAACTAGAGATACGCAGTATTTT. It yields the protein CSVSGTTRDTQYF.

The chain uses TRBV30 and TRBJ2-7, with 7 nucleotides matching TRBD2. The junction had 1 base not matched to a gene; V was cut back by 2 bases and J by 3 bases. The CDR3 length is 12 residues. CDR1 is GTSNPN, CDR2 SVGIG, per germline (reference sequence). CDR3 sequence: CAWSPGGYEQYF. DNA for the CDR3: TGTGCCTGGAGTCCGGGGGGCTACGAGCAGTACTTC.

The gene calls are TRBV27 and TRBJ2-2; 7 positions match TRBD2. The CDR3 is 14 residues long. V lost 6 bases, J lost 3 bases, and 4 bases stayed unmatched. Germline CDR1 is MNHEY and CDR2 is SMNVEV (reference sequence). CDR3 residues: CASSLRGYTGELFF. In DNA, the CDR3 is TGTGCCAGCAGCTTGCGGGGGTACACCGGGGAGCTGTTTTTT.